A selection of T cell receptor beta chains follows, all from one sample in a study of shared clonotypes between healthy human individuals. The protocol was immunoSEQ multiplex PCR, while the TCRdb copy is restricted to in-frame clones and leaves out a portion. The sample includes millions of clones, roughly 94% of them seen just once. The sample consisted of naive CD4+ T cells sorted from blood. These receptor sequences come from a man between 18 and 35 years old in good health. The CDR3 runs from the conserved cysteine through the conserved F or W. Fields, in order: J gene, V gene, clone size, D gene, CDR3 DNA, CDR3 protein. D genes are given only for firm matches. The size entry is marked missing in some rows and otherwise reads once, few, many or a size class.

TRBJ2-5 | TRBV1 | - | - | TGCACCAGCAGCTCTAGCGGGAGTAAAGAGACCCAGTACTTC | CTSSSSGSKETQYF
TRBJ2-7 | TRBV5-1 | once | TRBD2 | TGCGCCAGCAGCTTGGAGCGGGGGCGGTACGAGCAGTACTTC | CASSLERGRYEQYF
TRBJ1-4 | TRBV19 | - | - | TGTGCCAGTAGTACCGACAGGAGCAATGAAAAACTGTTTTTT | CASSTDRSNEKLFF
TRBJ2-1 | TRBV11-2 | - | - | TGTGCCAGCAGCTTTGACAGGTACAATGAGCAGTTCTTC | CASSFDRYNEQFF
TRBJ2-7 | TRBV7-8 | once | TRBD2 | TGTGCCAGCAGCTTATTCGGGAGGGAGGCCCAGGACGAGCAGTACTTC | CASSLFGREAQDEQYF
TRBJ2-1 | TRBV28 | - | TRBD2 | TGTGCCAGCAGTTTAGTTGGGGGAGGGATAGATGGCAATGAGCAGTTCTTC | CASSLVGGGIDGNEQFF
TRBJ1-4 | TRBV2 | - | - | TGTGCCAGCAGAGCCCAACAGGGTAACAATGAAAAACTGTTTTTT | CASRAQQGNNEKLFF
TRBJ1-3 | TRBV30 | - | TRBD1 | TGTGCCTGGACCCGGGACAGCGGAAACACCATATATTTT | CAWTRDSGNTIYF
TRBJ2-7 | TRBV18 | - | TRBD1 | TGTGCCAGCTCTACAGGACAGGGGAGCTCCTACGAGCAGTACTTC | CASSTGQGSSYEQYF
TRBJ2-7 | TRBV7-2 | - | - | TGTGCCAGCAGCTTACAAGGGACGGAGTTCTACGAGCAGTACTTC | CASSLQGTEFYEQYF
TRBJ1-2 | TRBV18 | - | - | TGTGCCAGCTCACCACCAGGCCGGGCTAACTATGGCTACACCTTC | CASSPPGRANYGYTF
TRBJ2-3 | TRBV19 | - | TRBD1 | TGTGCCAGTAGTATCGGACAGGGAGGATGGAATACGCAGTATTTT | CASSIGQGGWNTQYF
TRBJ1-1 | TRBV13 | once | - | TGTGCCAGCAGCTTACGCCTTCGAGAAGCTTTCTTT | CASSLRLREAFF
TRBJ2-7 | TRBV6-5 | - | - | TGTGCCAGCAGTCGTGACATCAGGGACAACGAGCAGTACTTC | CASSRDIRDNEQYF
TRBJ1-5 | TRBV7-8 | - | TRBD1 | TGTGCCAGCAGCCGTCCGGGACAGGGTAGCAATCAGCCCCAGCATTTT | CASSRPGQGSNQPQHF
TRBJ1-5 | TRBV6-5 | - | - | TGTGCCAGCAGTTACAGCGGGGGTGGCAATCAGCCCCAGCATTTT | CASSYSGGGNQPQHF